This record covers a single T cell receptor (beta chain). The specificity of this receptor is unknown. Base quality data are lacking; no much larger clone is found one base away. Library preparation employed the immunoSEQ multiplex PCR assay. For the multiplex PCR, a mixture combining 60 forward primers for TCR Vbeta segments and 13 reverse primers for TCR Jbeta segments was used. The CDR3 region of rearranged TCR beta genes was amplified from genomic DNA with a multiplex PCR assay. On the Illumina HiSeq System, the amplified TCR beta libraries were sequenced as 87-base-pair reads. As for how the authors treated the data: A later analysis tallied roughly 78 million unique TCR beta chains across the 600 to 700 repertoires, and about 10 million of those chains were shared by two or more donors. To remove PCR and sequencing errors, raw reads were error-corrected and collapsed into unique sequences using a nearest-neighbor algorithm that merged closely related sequences. Alignment of CDR3 sequences to IMGT reference sequences was used to assign V, D and J gene segments. Each retained sequence needed at least a six-nucleotide match to both a V gene segment and a J gene segment. A rearrangement counted as productive if the CDR3 had no stop codons and remained in frame with V and J, and every other rearrangement counted as non-productive. CDR3 was defined by IMGT convention, running from the second conserved V-encoded cysteine to the conserved J-encoded phenylalanine. The earlier analysis of about 620 of the donors excluded sequences that lacked an unambiguous match to a single V gene segment. An earlier analysis of 587 of the donors called V segments functional above 56.7% productive rearrangements and segregating when the between-donor standard deviation exceeded 5%. A statistical classification framework was built to diagnose cytomegalovirus status from the catalog of TCR beta chain sequences. V and J gene assignment, in a later analysis, came from comparing TCR nucleotide sequences with IMGT/GENE-DB human TR gene sequences. A later analysis assigned CDR3 sequences and most-parsimonious VDJ recombination scenarios with the TCRdist pipeline. In a later analysis, every TCR beta chain was defined by the combination of its CDR3 amino acid sequence and its V-gene family, and reads without a unique V-gene family were dropped. A later analysis removed 500 to 600 highly shared, low-generation-probability nucleotide sequences to deal with suspected cross-contamination and a sequencing artifact. In a later analysis, a clonal expansion index for each public chain was calculated from normalized within-repertoire ranks of inferred template counts. A later analysis computed generation probabilities with a VDJ recombination model fitted to out-of-frame rearrangements, and checked the results against IGoR. Hypergeometric tests were used in a later analysis to score TCR-TCR, TCR-HLA and TCR-CMV co-occurrence, with a repertoire-size bias correction applied to the TCR pairs. To estimate false discovery rates, a later analysis permuted the HLA or CMV assignments 20 times. A later analysis grouped co-occurring TCRs with DBSCAN, adding TCRdist sequence similarity when clustering within HLA-allele-positive subsets. For co-occurrence clustering, repertoires with fewer than 30,000 or more than 120,000 public chains were excluded, along with four or five repertoires with anomalous nucleotide sharing. TCRdb limited this immuneACCESS table to in-frame rearrangements with V and J called. A share of clones is missing; checked studies link under half to unresolved V genes, and the rest is unexplained. The V and J calls and clone size were taken over from that table, and D and trimming were inferred from the DNA. The sample table contains about 140,000 clones; only one count was recorded for around four fifths of them. Roughly 2% of the sample is taken by the ten largest.

The cohort was made up of approximately 700 healthy bone marrow donors. All cohort members were sampled while nominally healthy, although unrecorded immune exposures were likely present. The donor tested CMV seronegative and was one of the 352 seronegative cohort members. Each donor provided a peripheral blood sample, and peripheral blood mononuclear cells were used for TCR beta sequencing. Genomic DNA extraction from the blood cell samples was performed with the Qiagen DNeasy Blood Extraction Kit. These data come from a study of cytomegalovirus exposure and HLA in healthy donors (dated by TCRdb to about 2017). Notes on the research overall: According to an earlier analysis of several hundred of the donors, about 179 million T cells yielded some 120 million unique TCR beta sequences and 276 Gb of sequence data. Roughly 300 gigabases of sequencing data and approximately 84 million unique TCR sequences were included in an early release covering several hundred HLA-typed donors. Of the roughly 400 genotyped donors, approximately 80% fell in the genetic ancestry cluster associated with self-reported Caucasian donors. The aim of the study was to test whether cataloging public T cell receptors could identify signatures of past pathogen exposure. The T cell repertoires of some 700 subjects were profiled by immunosequencing and related to cytomegalovirus serostatus. Along with the approximately 650-subject first cohort, a separate validation cohort of roughly 110 different subjects was used. To predict cytomegalovirus infection status, the study brought together high-throughput TCR immunosequencing, statistical association of individual TCRs with disease status, and machine learning. To study patterns of TCR occurrence, a later analysis re-analyzed previously published TCR beta repertoires from 500 to 850 donors and added high-resolution HLA genotyping. Rather than using new phenotypic data, the later analysis identified candidate immune exposures from TCR beta sequences and from how often those sequences occurred across donors. An earlier analysis of several hundred of the donors applied high-throughput TCR beta sequencing to assess whether each TCR beta V gene segment acted as functional or pseudogenic. Alongside the repertoire data, information on donor age, sex, ethnicity and CMV serostatus was compiled. A later genetic analysis used genome-wide SNP genotypes for about 60% of the 666 donors, treating that subset as a discovery cohort. All discovery cohort repertoires had been generated using a single sequencing platform. Both class I and class II loci were covered by HLA typing, at four-digit resolution. Typing coverage differed by locus: A, B, C, DRB1 and DQB1 were typed in about 629-640 donors, DQA1 in 500 to 550, DPA1 in 600 to 610, and DPB1 in approximately 450. Because of strong linkage in the cohort, four or five DR-DQ haplotypes were treated as single units for association and clustering. Among 350 to 400 genotyped donors of the cohort, an average of about 240,000 unique TCR beta nucleotide sequences were sequenced per donor, roughly a sixth of them non-productive.

The CDR3 numbers 14 residues from cysteine through phenylalanine. Only CDR3 DNA is held: 42 bases, read in frame from base 1. Trimming leaves V shorter by 4 bases and J shorter by 2 bases, with the junction holding 3 bases beyond the gene matches. CDR1 and CDR2 were assigned from the germline V gene (reference sequence) as LNHDA and SQIVND. What the work shows at the level of the full study, not this receptor alone: Broadly in line with IMGT annotations, most TCR beta V segments showed up in productive rearrangements about 87% or about 30% of the time in an earlier analysis of 587 of the donors. Strong co-occurrence of HLA alleles, especially DR and DQ, made assigning TCR associations to individual alleles difficult. Most CMV-associated TCR beta chains appeared to be HLA-restricted in a later analysis, and the HLA associations seemed to be driven largely by CMV exposure. In a later analysis, TCR association rates were found to vary across HLA loci, with the most associated TCRs seen for DRB1 alleles and the fewest for HLA-C alleles. Because HLA typing was unavailable for some donors at each locus, only the typed subset was used in association tests. While some public TCRs were present in many individuals, most TCR sequences turned up only very rarely across donors. Immune exposure information for the cohort was limited to CMV serostatus. At a false discovery rate of 0.05, a later analysis linked about 16,000 TCR beta sequences to specific HLA alleles. In both the original and validation cohorts, the classifier was reported to diagnose cytomegalovirus status with high specificity and sensitivity. A further reported finding was that TCR beta sequences accurately predicted the HLA-A and HLA-B alleles for most subjects in the first cohort. Some IMGT-functional V segments, including TRBV6-2 and TRBV6-3, could not be told apart with the 87-base-pair reads, so those segments were excluded. In the study, some 160 TCR beta chains were listed as associated with cytomegalovirus. According to a later analysis, parvovirus B19, influenza, CMV and Epstein-Barr virus appeared linked to several top co-occurrence clusters. Compared with the roughly 600-donor mean, donors in an Asian-associated ancestry cluster had fewer N-insertions in productive TCRs, according to a later genetic analysis. Presence/absence analyses assumed roughly uniform sequencing depth across donors, an assumption that may not hold. A group of highly shared sequence variants was considered likely to be a technical artifact of the sequencing pipeline. V-gene and J-gene trimming of TCR beta chains was associated with a missense DCLRE1C variant in a later genetic analysis, and the association was replicated in an independent cohort. Only TCR beta chains were sequenced in this cohort, and the absence of alpha or paired-chain data limited detectable features. Because counts were too low, 15 to 20 rarely observed V segments, including chromosome 9 orphons, were left out of the earlier analysis of some 640 of the donors. Correlated functional status among segregating V segments might reflect linkage disequilibrium, but an unknown experimental factor could not be ruled out. In vitro tests confirmed that a few of the cytomegalovirus-associated TCR beta chains recognize cytomegalovirus antigens. According to the authors, the approach could potentially be generalized to other disease states and immunological phenotypes. A later analysis found that HLA-associated TCR beta chains were more clonally expanded and had lower generation probabilities than equally common non-associated chains.

The sample comprised PBMCs. The receptor's source is a young man in good health and CMV-seronegative. The chain couples TRBV19 to TRBJ2-5; 8 of the junction bases match TRBD2. The CDR3 region has the sequence CASSNSGNQETQYF. The DNA reads as follows: TGTGCCAGTAGTAATAGCGGGAATCAAGAGACCCAGTACTTC.